The text below deals with one T cell receptor beta chain. There is no known antigen for this receptor. No base-level quality is on record; no much larger clone is a single base apart. The record originates from a study of T cell repertoires in cytomegalovirus infection (dated 2019 in TCRdb). Looking at the study overall: Recently identified HLA-C-restricted CMV epitopes, whose presentation resists viral immunomodulation, were targeted by peptide stimulations together with well-studied HLA-B-restricted epitopes. Donor HLA type was relevant to the analysis, because carriage of CMV infection together with the matching HLA type was indicated by public TCR beta signatures.

TCRdb lists the instrument as Illumina HiSeq 1500. The public reads were reanalyzed by TCRdb: fastp trimming at Q25, MiXCR alignment, in-frame beta chains only. Identical CDR3 protein sequences are pooled into one entry, listed with their most common genes and DNA. Within this sample are approximately 73,000 distinct CDR3 sequences, with approximately 39% of them counted one time only. The ten largest clones take up approximately 93% of the sample. The intended sense of this specimen's treatment or condition label: in vitro stimulation with specific CMV peptide epitopes to enrich CMV-specific T cells. Results the study describes overall, beyond this receptor: Carriers of CMV infection plus the relevant HLA type were discriminated by the cumulative frequency of public TCR beta family members in the study cohort and in an independent roughly 370-donor cohort. The ex vivo response was dominated by HLA-C-restricted CMV-specific TCR beta clonotypes, which also provided the single most frequent clonotype in two of eight donors.

Sequences were derived from CD8+ T cells from cultured PBMCs, sampled from culture after CMV antigen stimulation. The receptor comes from a human donor in good health (CMV status not recorded). Some clones in this sample may be carry-over from other donors' samples.

The bases read TGCGCCAGCAGCCAAGGACGAAGCGGGGGGATTGTCGGGGAGCTGTTTTTT. Translated, this gives CASSQGRSGGIVGELFF. Recombination connected TRBV4-1 to TRBJ2-2, with TRBD2 identical over 9 junction bases. CDR1 and CDR2 (MGHRA, YSYEKL) derive from the germline V gene. Clipping removes 1 base from V and 7 bases from J, with 10 as the unmatched junction base count. Reading from cysteine to phenylalanine, the CDR3 counts 17 amino acids. Kept here is only the CDR3 DNA, which spans 51 bases and is read in frame from base 1.